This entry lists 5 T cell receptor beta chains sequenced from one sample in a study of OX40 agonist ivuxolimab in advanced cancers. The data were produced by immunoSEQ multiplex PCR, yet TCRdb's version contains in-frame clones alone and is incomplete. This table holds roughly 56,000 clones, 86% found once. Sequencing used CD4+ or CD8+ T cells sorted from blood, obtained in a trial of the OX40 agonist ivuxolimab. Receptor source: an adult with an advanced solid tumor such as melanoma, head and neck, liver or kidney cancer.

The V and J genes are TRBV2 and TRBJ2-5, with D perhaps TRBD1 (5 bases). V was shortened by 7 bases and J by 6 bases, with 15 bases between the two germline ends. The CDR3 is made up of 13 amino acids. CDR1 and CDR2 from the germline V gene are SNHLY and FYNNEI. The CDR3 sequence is CASNFETAKTQYF. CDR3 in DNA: TGTGCCAGCAACTTCGAGACAGCGAAGACCCAGTACTTC.

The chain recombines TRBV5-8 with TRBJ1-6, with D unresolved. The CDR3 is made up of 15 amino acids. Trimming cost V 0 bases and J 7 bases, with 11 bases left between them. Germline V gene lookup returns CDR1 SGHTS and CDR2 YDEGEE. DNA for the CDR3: TGTGCCAGCAGCTTGGGTCAAATCCGCAATTCACCCCTCCACTTT. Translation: CASSLGQIRNSPLHF.

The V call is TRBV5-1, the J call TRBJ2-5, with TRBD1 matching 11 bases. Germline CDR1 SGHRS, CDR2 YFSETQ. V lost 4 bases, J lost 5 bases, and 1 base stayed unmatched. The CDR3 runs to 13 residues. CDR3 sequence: CASSRDRGETQYF. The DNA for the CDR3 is TGCGCCAGCAGCCGGGACAGGGGGGAGACCCAGTACTTC.

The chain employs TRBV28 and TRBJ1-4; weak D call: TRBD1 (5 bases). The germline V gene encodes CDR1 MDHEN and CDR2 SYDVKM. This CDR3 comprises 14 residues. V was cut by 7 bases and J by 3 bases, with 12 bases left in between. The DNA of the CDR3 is TGTGCCAGCAAAGCGAGGGGTCCTAATGAAAAACTGTTTTTT. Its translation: CASKARGPNEKLFF. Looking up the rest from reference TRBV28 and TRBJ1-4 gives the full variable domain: DVKVTQSSRYLVKRTGEKVFLECVQDMDHENMFWYRQDPGLGLRLIYFSYDVKMKEKGDIPEGYSVSREKKERFSLILESASTNQTSMYLCASKARGPNEKLFFGSGTQLSVL.

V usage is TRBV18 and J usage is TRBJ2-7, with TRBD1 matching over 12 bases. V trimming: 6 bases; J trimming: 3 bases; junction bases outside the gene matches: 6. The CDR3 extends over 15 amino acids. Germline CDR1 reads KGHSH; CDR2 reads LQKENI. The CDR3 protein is CASSRGQGAYYEQYF. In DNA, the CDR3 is TGTGCCAGCTCGCGGGGACAGGGGGCCTACTACGAGCAGTACTTC.